Following are 12 T cell receptor beta chains from one sample sequenced in a study of cytotoxic CD8 clonotypes in ibrutinib-treated CLL. Clones were sequenced by immunoSEQ multiplex PCR, and TCRdb holds only the in-frame ones, with some missing. This sample has about 130,000 clones, with under 90% found just once. The input for sequencing was PBMCs, taken after 24 months of ibrutinib treatment. These receptors were collected from a human donor with chronic lymphocytic leukemia.

J is TRBJ1-2 and V is TRBV27; D possibly corresponds to TRBD1 (6 bases). The length of the CDR3 is 13 residues. Trimming took 5 bases from V and 7 from J, leaving 14 bases between them. CDR1 MNHEY and CDR2 SMNVEV come from the germline V gene (reference sequence). This chain's CDR3 is CASSTGLWGGYTF. The CDR3 DNA follows: TGTGCCAGCAGTACAGGGTTGTGGGGTGGCTACACCTTC.

The V gene is TRBV6-6, the J gene TRBJ1-1, with a possible D match to TRBD1 (5 bases). The CDR3 runs to 14 residues. Looked up from germline, CDR1 is MNHNY and CDR2 is SVGAGI (reference sequence). V was cut by 7 bases and J by 3 bases, with 15 bases left in between. CDR3 protein: CASTPRGVDTEAFF. The CDR3 nucleotides are TGTGCCAGCACCCCCCGGGGGGTGGACACTGAAGCTTTCTTT.

The chain is built from TRBV4-3 and TRBJ2-6; tentatively, D is TRBD1 or TRBD2 (5 bases each). The CDR3 sequence is 18 residues long. The V and J ends lost 1 base and 2 bases respectively, with 15 bases between them. CDR1 and CDR2 (germline): LGHNA, YSLEER. The CDR3 region has the DNA TGCGCCAGCAGCCAAGTTGGGGGATTGAGGCCTGGGGCCAACGTCCTGACTTTC. This translates into CASSQVGGLRPGANVLTF.

CDR3 sequence (DNA): TGCGCCAGCAGCGTAACCGGGACAGGGGTAAACACCATATATTTT. Translating gives CASSVTGTGVNTIYF. The chain couples TRBV5-1 to TRBJ1-3, with TRBD1 matching 10 bases. V gave up 4 bases and J gave up 6 bases; unmatched junction bases: 7. In germline, CDR1 is SGHRS, CDR2 YFSETQ. This CDR3 is 15 amino acids long.

The CDR3 DNA reads TGTGCCAGCAGTGAAGGCGGGGGGAACACAGATACGCAGTATTTT. It is translated as CASSEGGGNTDTQYF. V and J are TRBV6-1 and TRBJ2-3; TRBD2 matches at 8 bases. In germline, CDR1 is MNHNS, CDR2 SASEGT. The CDR3 loop spans 15 amino acids. V lost 1 base and J lost 2; bases outside the gene matches: 2.

As DNA, the CDR3 is TGTGCCATCAGTGAGTCGGCAGTCACAGATACGCAGTATTTT. This encodes CAISESAVTDTQYF. This chain uses TRBV10-3 with TRBJ2-3; D is unresolved. Trimming stripped 0 bases from V and 2 bases from J, with 6 bases between. The CDR3 consists of 14 residues. Germline lookup yields CDR1 ENHRY and CDR2 SYGVKD.

The chain uses TRBV7-3 and TRBJ1-1; the D is unclear. From germline, CDR1 is SGHTA and CDR2 FQGTGA. Trimming removed 5 bases at V and 4 bases at J, with 14 bases between. The CDR3 length is 14 residues. The CDR3 protein is CASSPGHQSTEAFF. As DNA, the CDR3 is TGTGCCAGCAGCCCCGGGCATCAGAGCACTGAAGCTTTCTTT.

This clone was recorded once. The V and J genes are TRBV10-3 and TRBJ1-1; D is ambiguous. Germline CDR1 is ENHRY and CDR2 is SYGVKD. This CDR3 contains 12 residues. V was trimmed by 5 bases and J by 0 bases, leaving 4 bases between them. The CDR3 here is CAISRMNTEAFF. The CDR3 DNA follows: TGTGCCATCAGTAGGATGAACACTGAAGCTTTCTTT.

The CDR3 region is CASSRTSSGTTRSGGGTGELFF. The CDR3 nucleotides read TGTGCCAGCAGCCGAACCAGCTCCGGGACTACGCGATCGGGTGGGGGCACCGGGGAGCTGTTTTTT. The gene calls are TRBV4-2 and TRBJ2-2, with 7 bases matching TRBD2. J was trimmed by 4 bases and V by 4 bases; bases with no gene match: 27. The CDR3 spans 22 residues. The germline CDR1 and CDR2 sequences are LGHNA and YNFKEQ.

This clone was seen just once. The chain combines TRBV7-2 with TRBJ1-2; D is unclear. The CDR3 has 13 amino acids. Germline V gene sequence: CDR1 SGHTA, CDR2 FQGNSA. The V and J ends lost 5 bases and 2 bases respectively, with 9 bases between them. The CDR3 sequence is CASSPRWNYGYTF. CDR3 nucleotides: TGTGCCAGCAGCCCTCGATGGAACTATGGCTACACCTTC. The full variable domain, rest sourced from reference TRBV7-2 and TRBJ1-2, is GAGVSQSPSNKVTEKGKDVELRCDPISGHTALYWYRQSLGQGLEFLIYFQGNSAPDKSGLPSDRFSAERTGGSVSTLTIQRTQQEDSAVYLCASSPRWNYGYTFGSGTRLTVV.

A single count supports this clone. The genes are TRBV6-6 and TRBJ2-3; a weak D match, TRBD1 (6 bases). Trimming removed 2 bases from V and 4 bases from J, with 13 bases in between. This CDR3 has 15 residues. Germline V gene sequence: CDR1 MNHNY, CDR2 SVGAGI (reference sequence). Here the CDR3 reads CASSYGAGAPDTQYF. The DNA for the CDR3 is TGTGCCAGCAGTTACGGGGCAGGGGCACCAGATACGCAGTATTTT.

J is TRBJ2-5 and V is TRBV15, with 7 bases aligning to TRBD1. Germline CDR1 and CDR2: LNHNV and YYDKDF (reference sequence). The CDR3 consists of 15 residues. V was pared by 0 bases and J by 2 bases, with 3 bases of the junction left unmatched. The CDR3 sequence is CATSRETGWQETQYF. The CDR3 DNA sequence: TGTGCCACCAGCAGAGAGACAGGGTGGCAAGAGACCCAGTACTTC.